Shown below are 9 T cell receptor beta chains from a single sample sequenced in a study of metastatic and nonmetastatic thyroid tumors. Every patient underwent thyroid surgery untreated. TCRdb redid the clone calls on the PCR reads using MiXCR. The sample lists about 85,000 clones; 8% to 9.5% were seen once. The specimen was blood. These receptors were collected from a female donor with papillary thyroid cancer or a benign thyroid nodule (not recorded which). Some clones in this sample may be carry-over from other donors' samples.

This clone appeared a few times. The sample has other DNA sequences that encode this CDR3 too. V gene TRBV29-1 combines with J gene TRBJ2-3, with D possibly being TRBD2 (6 bases). This CDR3 is 14 amino acids long. V was clipped by 5 bases and J by 0 bases, with 12 bases between them. In germline, CDR1 is SQVTM, CDR2 ANQGSEA. CDR3 in amino acids: CSVLGRGSTDTQYF. The CDR3 DNA is TGCAGCGTTCTTGGACGGGGGAGCACAGATACGCAGTATTTT.

This clone was found a few times. A single base separates this from a much larger clone, so it may be a read error. Other nucleotide sequences in the sample specify the same CDR3. The chain uses TRBV7-3 and TRBJ1-1; no firm D call. Germline CDR1 SGHTA, CDR2 FQGTGA. Trimming removed 5 bases at V and 7 bases at J, with 14 bases between. There are 13 residues in the CDR3. The CDR3, as DNA: TGTGCCAGCAGCCCAATCGGGCGTAGTGAAGCTTTCTTT. Its protein is CASSPIGRSEAFF.

This clone occurred many times. V is TRBV2 and J is TRBJ1-2, with TRBD1 as a possible D gene (6 bases). Deletions cut 6 bases from V and 4 bases from J, with 18 bases between. The CDR3 length is 15 residues. Germline V lookup: CDR1 SNHLY, CDR2 FYNNEI. The CDR3: CASRRDKPASYGYTF. For the CDR3, the DNA is TGTGCCAGCAGGCGGGACAAACCGGCTTCCTATGGCTACACCTTC.

The chain recombines TRBV30 with TRBJ2-3, with 9 bases that match TRBD1. CDR1 and CDR2 (germline): GTSNPN, SVGIG (reference sequence). The CDR3 sequence is 15 residues long. The junction had 7 bases not matched to a gene; V was cut back by 4 bases and J by 2 bases. Here the CDR3 reads CAWTNRGLVTDTQYF. The DNA for the CDR3 is TGTGCCTGGACAAACAGGGGGCTTGTCACAGATACGCAGTATTTT.

This clone was detected only a few times. This could be a read error, since a much larger clone is one nucleotide away. The J gene is TRBJ1-2, the V gene TRBV18; D ambiguous. Germline values: CDR1 KGHSH, CDR2 LQKENI. The CDR3 contains 13 residues. Deletions cut 2 bases from V and 3 bases from J, with 7 bases between. The CDR3 reads CASSPNGDYGYTF. The CDR3 DNA is TGTGCCAGCTCACCAAACGGAGACTATGGCTACACCTTC.

This clone was seen at least ten times. The chain couples TRBV6-8 to TRBJ2-1; TRBD1 matches at 7 bases. The ends lost 10 bases at V and 10 bases at J; junction bases unmatched: 16. The CDR3 has 14 amino acids. The germline V gene encodes CDR1 MNHGY and CDR2 SAAAGT. The CDR3 DNA sequence: TGTGCCACCCCGAGTAGGACAGGACCTGTGGAGCAGTTCTTC. It translates to CATPSRTGPVEQFF.

This clone has ten or more counts. This chain connects TRBV27 to TRBJ1-1; D gene uncertain. Germline loops: CDR1 MNHEY, CDR2 SMNVEV (reference sequence). Deletions cut 7 bases from V and 1 base from J, with 16 bases between. The CDR3 totals 15 residues. The CDR3 is CASTPNDGSNTEAFF. In nucleotides, the CDR3 is TGTGCCAGCACCCCAAACGACGGATCGAACACTGAAGCTTTCTTT.

This clone came up many times. The chain recombines TRBV6-1 with TRBJ2-2; D possibly corresponds to TRBD1 (6 bases). The germline V gene has CDR1 MNHNS and CDR2 SASEGT. This CDR3 is built from 13 residues. V was shortened by 6 bases and J by 5 bases, with 10 bases between the two germline ends. The CDR3 DNA reads as TGTGCCAGCAGCTCAGGGGAGACCGGGGAGCTGTTTTTT. Residues: CASSSGETGELFF.

The chain employs TRBV7-9 and TRBJ2-4; weak D call: TRBD2 (6 bases). Looked up from germline, CDR1 is SEHNR and CDR2 is FQNEAQ (reference sequence). There are 15 residues in the CDR3. The V end lost 5 bases, the J end lost 5 bases, and 16 bases lay between the germline ends. CDR3: CASSRTSGRQNIQYF. DNA for the CDR3: TGTGCCAGCAGCAGGACTTCAGGGAGGCAAAACATTCAGTACTTC.